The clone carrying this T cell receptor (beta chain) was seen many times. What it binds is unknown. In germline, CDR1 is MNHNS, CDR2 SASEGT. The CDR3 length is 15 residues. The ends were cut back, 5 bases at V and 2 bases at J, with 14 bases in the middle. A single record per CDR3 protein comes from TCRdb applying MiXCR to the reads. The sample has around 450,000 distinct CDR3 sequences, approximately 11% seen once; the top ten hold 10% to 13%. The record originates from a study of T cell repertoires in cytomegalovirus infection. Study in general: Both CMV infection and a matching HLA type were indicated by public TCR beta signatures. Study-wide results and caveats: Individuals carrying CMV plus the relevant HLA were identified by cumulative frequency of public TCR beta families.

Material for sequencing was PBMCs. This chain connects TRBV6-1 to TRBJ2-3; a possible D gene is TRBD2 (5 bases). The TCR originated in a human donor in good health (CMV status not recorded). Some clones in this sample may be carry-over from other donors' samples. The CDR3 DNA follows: TGTGCCAGCAGTAATGCGTTGGAGGCCACAGATACGCAGTATTTT. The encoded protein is CASSNALEATDTQYF.